This T cell receptor beta chain was recorded in a study of cytomegalovirus exposure and HLA in healthy donors. Study results and limitations: Several of the most significant clusters were apparently associated with common viral pathogens in a later analysis.

The CDR3 length is 15 residues. For this clone: Its antigen remains unknown.

The study ran its PCR with 60 Vbeta and 13 Jbeta primers. Sequencing used immunoSEQ multiplex PCR; TCRdb keeps in-frame clones, though not all of them. The sample consists of some 89,000 clones, 78% of them appearing once. This sequence originates from a woman in her thirties or forties in good health and CMV-seropositive. Sequences were obtained from PBMCs. V and J are TRBV21-1 and TRBJ2-7; TRBD1 is the table's D call, not checked against the DNA. TRBV21-1 is given as a pseudogene. The chain's CDR3 is CASSKARTGCYEQYF. CDR3 DNA: TGTGCCAGCAGCAAAGCAAGGACAGGGTGCTACGAGCAGTACTTC.